Below, one T cell receptor beta chain is given with its context. The antigen is not known. Sequencing was performed with immunoSEQ multiplex PCR; in TCRdb, only in-frame clones are kept and a portion is missing. Counted here are 35,000 to 40,000 clones, 80% to 90% occurring once; the ten biggest clones make up approximately 45%. This sample is part of a study of OX40 agonist ivuxolimab in advanced cancers. As for the study in general: Subjects had a mean age of roughly 60 years, with a range of about 23 to 85; roughly 80% were male. It was permissible to have had prior anti-PD-1, anti-PD-L1 or anti-CTLA-4 therapy, and less than 45% had some. Study-level points and caveats: The mean number of expanded clones was higher in CD8+ T cells than in CD4+. Certain nonresponders additionally had low normalized T-cell clonal expansion.

The germline V gene encodes CDR1 MDHEN and CDR2 SYDVKM. With 7 bases removed from V and 8 bases from J, the gap between germline ends came to 20 bases. This CDR3 spans 14 amino acids. The TCR sequence derives from an adult with an advanced solid tumor such as melanoma, head and neck, liver or kidney cancer. The input for sequencing was CD4+ or CD8+ T cells sorted from blood, taken in a trial of the OX40 agonist ivuxolimab. The J gene is TRBJ1-1, the V gene TRBV28; D unresolved. The CDR3 reads CASIEDGRREEAFF. CDR3 DNA sequence: TGTGCCAGCATCGAGGACGGTCGTAGGGAAGAAGCTTTCTTT.